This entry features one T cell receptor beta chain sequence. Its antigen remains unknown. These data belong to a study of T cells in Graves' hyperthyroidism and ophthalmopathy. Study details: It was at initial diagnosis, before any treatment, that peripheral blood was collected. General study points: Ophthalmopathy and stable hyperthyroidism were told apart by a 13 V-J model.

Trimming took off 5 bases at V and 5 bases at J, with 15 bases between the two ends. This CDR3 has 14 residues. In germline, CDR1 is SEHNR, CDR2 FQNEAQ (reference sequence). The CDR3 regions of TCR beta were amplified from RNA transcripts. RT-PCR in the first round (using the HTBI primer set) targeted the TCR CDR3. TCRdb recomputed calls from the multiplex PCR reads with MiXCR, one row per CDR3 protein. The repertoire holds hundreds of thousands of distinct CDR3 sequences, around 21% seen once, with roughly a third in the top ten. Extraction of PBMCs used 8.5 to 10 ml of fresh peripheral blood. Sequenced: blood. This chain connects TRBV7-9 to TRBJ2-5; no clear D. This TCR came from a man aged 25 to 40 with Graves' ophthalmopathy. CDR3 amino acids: CASSPALEFETQYF. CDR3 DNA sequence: TGTGCCAGCAGCCCGGCTCTGGAGTTTGAGACCCAGTACTTC.